This TCR beta chain was sequenced in a study of cytomegalovirus exposure and HLA in healthy donors. In the study overall: Tens of millions of unique TCRs, all from HLA-typed donors, were included in an early release of the data.

Germline CDR1 SEHNR, CDR2 FQNEAQ (reference sequence). Between the trimmed V and J ends, which lost 5 bases and 2 bases, there was a span of 16 bases. The CDR3 is made up of 15 amino acids. Study-level points and caveats: Some highly shared sequence variants likely arose as a pipeline artifact. A later analysis found most CMV-associated TCR beta chains apparently HLA-restricted. When analyzed later, a missense DCLRE1C variant was found to be linked to TCR beta V- and J-gene trimming.

As regards this clone: Its matching antigen is unknown.

It was with 60 Vbeta and 13 Jbeta primers that the PCR ran. TCRdb keeps only in-frame clones here, not all; method: immunoSEQ multiplex PCR. The sample consists of fewer than 250,000 clones, more than 70% of them appearing once. V is TRBV7-9 and J is TRBJ2-7, with D possibly matching TRBD2 (5 bases). The sequencing sample was made of PBMCs. This sequence originates from a human donor in good health. The CDR3 coding sequence is TGTGCCAGCAGCGGTATGCCGGGGAACCCCTACGAGCAGTACTTC. It is translated as CASSGMPGNPYEQYF.